This T cell receptor beta chain was sequenced in a study of beta chain features in type 1 diabetes. Study results and caveats: Among patients with Type 1 diabetes, TCRB CDR3s were moderately but significantly shorter in every one of the four CD4+ subsets. VDJ junctions in type 1 diabetes patients carried more deletions and fewer insertions.

In the case of this clone: The antigen is unknown.

The isolated RNA, all of it, was reverse transcribed, so expressed TCRB transcripts were what got sequenced. Approximately 910,000 reads were obtained per stem cell-like memory T cell sample on average. Here immunoSEQ multiplex PCR was the method, and the copy in TCRdb shows in-frame clones only, minus some. The repertoire holds about 22,000 clones, with more than 45% as singletons. The sequenced material came from stem cell memory CD4+ T cells from blood. The receptor's source is a man aged 18 to 30 with type 1 diabetes.

The DNA for the CDR3 is TGTGCCAGCAGTTTCTTTCACATGAACACTGAAGCTTTCTTT. Its protein is CASSFFHMNTEAFF. The chain couples TRBV27 to TRBJ1-1; D call uncertain. Trimming pared 3 bases from V and 0 bases from J, leaving 8 bases between. Germline loops: CDR1 MNHEY, CDR2 SMNVEV (reference sequence). The CDR3 is 14 residues long.